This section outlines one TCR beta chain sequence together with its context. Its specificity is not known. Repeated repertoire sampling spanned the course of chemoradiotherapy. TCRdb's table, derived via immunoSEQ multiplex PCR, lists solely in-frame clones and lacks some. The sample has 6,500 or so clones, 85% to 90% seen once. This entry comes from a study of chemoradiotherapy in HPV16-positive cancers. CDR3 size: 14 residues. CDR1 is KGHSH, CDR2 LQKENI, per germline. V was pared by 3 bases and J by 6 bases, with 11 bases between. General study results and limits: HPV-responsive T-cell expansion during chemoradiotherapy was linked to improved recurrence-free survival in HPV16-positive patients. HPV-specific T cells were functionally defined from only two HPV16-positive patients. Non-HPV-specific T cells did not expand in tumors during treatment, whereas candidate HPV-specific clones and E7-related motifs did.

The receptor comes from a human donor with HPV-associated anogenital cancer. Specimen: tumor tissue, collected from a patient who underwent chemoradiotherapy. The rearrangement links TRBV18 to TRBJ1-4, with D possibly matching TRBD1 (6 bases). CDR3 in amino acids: CASSPTGGDEKLFF. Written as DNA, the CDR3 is TGTGCCAGCTCACCGACGGGGGGCGATGAAAAACTGTTTTTT.